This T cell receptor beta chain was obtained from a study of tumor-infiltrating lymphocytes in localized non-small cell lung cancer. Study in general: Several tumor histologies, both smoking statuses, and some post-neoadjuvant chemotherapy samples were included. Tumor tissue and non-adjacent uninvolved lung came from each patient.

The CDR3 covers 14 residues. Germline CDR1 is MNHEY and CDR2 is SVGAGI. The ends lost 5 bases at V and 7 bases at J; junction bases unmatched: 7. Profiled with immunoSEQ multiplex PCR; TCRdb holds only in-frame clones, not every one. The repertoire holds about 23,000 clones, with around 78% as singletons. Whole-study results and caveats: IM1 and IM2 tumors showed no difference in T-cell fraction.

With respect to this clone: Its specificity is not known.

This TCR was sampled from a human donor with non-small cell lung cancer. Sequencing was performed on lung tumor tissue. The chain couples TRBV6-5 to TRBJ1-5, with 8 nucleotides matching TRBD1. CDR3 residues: CASSTRGPGQPQHF. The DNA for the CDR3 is TGTGCCAGCAGTACCAGGGGGCCGGGACAGCCCCAGCATTTT.